Below, one T cell receptor (beta chain) is given with its context. The clone's antigen remains unknown. No much larger clone is present one base from it, and per-base qualities are unavailable. TCRbeta CDR3 regions were amplified from genomic DNA using the immunoSEQ Assay, a bias-controlled multiplex PCR. Regarding the original processing steps: Within the assay, amplification of reference gene primers was used to estimate how many nucleated cells each sample contained. To quantify the absolute abundance of each unique TCRbeta CDR3 rearrangement, sequence reads were collapsed and filtered. For each sample, productive Simpson clonality was calculated as the square root of Simpson's diversity index across productive rearrangements. TCRdb re-hosts the immuneACCESS table, in-frame sequences only. Its copies lack some clones; in the studies checked, an unresolved V gene accounts for under half of them, and the cause for the rest is not known. V, J and clone size are taken as reported in that table, and D and trimming were inferred from the DNA itself. Here the sample has 90,000 or so clones; nearly 90% occur a single time. Jointly, the top ten make up more than 4.5% of the sample.

V is pared back by 6 bases and J by 5 bases, with 22 bases lying between the germline termini. Spanning cysteine to phenylalanine, the CDR3 consists of 17 amino acids. The retained sequence is limited to the CDR3, 51 bases, with the frame set at the first base. From a lookup of the germline V gene, CDR1 and CDR2 are KGHSH and LQKENI. The data belong to a study of blood T cell repertoires in COVID-19 (TCRdb year 2020). At the level of the whole study: The collaborator samples originated in the United States, Italy and Spain and spanned the acute and convalescent phases of COVID-19. The dataset comprised deeply sampled blood TCRbeta repertoires from subjects exposed to, actively infected with, or recovered from COVID-19. The repertoires were made available in a free public database intended to serve as a resource for research on the immune response to SARS-CoV-2. HLA class I and class II types, where available, came from metadata supplied by the sample provider rather than from assay-based typing. The prospective study material was composed of cDNA or gDNA derived from T cells, B-cell-depleted T cells, or PBMCs. The sample metadata nearly always contained a de-identified subject ID, COVID-19 status, age in years and sex. Samples were obtained from the ongoing ImmuneRACE study (first 160 participants) and from about 1,300 subjects provided by 6 global collaborators. The study at large found these results: How much clinical and demographic metadata was included differed by source and by participant, and the metadata was provided uncurated.

Whole blood was collected in K2EDTA tubes by collaborating institutions according to the institutions' own protocols. For TCRbeta analysis, collaborator samples were shipped as frozen whole blood, as isolated PBMCs, or as DNA extracted from either sample type. The sample was peripheral blood. The sequence came from a woman over 75 with active COVID-19. The chain uses TRBV18 and TRBJ2-2; TRBD1 is possibly the D segment (6 matching bases). The CDR3 region reads CASSPLVVTGRTGELFF. In nucleotide form, the sequence is TGTGCCAGCTCGCCCCTGGTAGTGACAGGCAGAACCGGGGAGCTGTTTTTT.